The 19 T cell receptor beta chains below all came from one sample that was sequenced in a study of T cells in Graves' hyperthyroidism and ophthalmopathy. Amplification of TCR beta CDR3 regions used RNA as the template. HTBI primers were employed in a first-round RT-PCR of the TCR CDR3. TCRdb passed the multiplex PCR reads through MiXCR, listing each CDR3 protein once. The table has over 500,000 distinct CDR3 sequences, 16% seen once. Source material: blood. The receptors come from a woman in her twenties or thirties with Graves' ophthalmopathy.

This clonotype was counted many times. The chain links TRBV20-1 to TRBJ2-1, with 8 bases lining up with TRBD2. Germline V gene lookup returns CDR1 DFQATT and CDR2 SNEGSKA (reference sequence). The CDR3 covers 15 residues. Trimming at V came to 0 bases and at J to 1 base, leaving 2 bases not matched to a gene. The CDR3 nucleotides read TGCAGTGCTAGAGAAGCGGGAGTGTCCTACAATGAGCAGTTCTTC. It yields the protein CSAREAGVSYNEQFF.

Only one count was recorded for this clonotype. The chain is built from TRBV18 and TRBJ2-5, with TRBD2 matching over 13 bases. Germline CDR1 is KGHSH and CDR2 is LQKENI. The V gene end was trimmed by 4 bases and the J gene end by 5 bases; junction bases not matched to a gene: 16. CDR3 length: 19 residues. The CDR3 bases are TGTGCCAGCTCACTTGAACTGCGGACTAGCGGGAGTCAGAGGGAGACCCAGTACTTC. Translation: CASSLELRTSGSQRETQYF. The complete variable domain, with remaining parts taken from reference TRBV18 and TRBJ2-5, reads NAGVMQNPRHLVRRRGQEARLRCSPMKGHSHVYWYRQLPEEGLKFMVYLQKENIIDESGMPKERFSAEFPKEGPSILRIQQVVRGDSAAYFCASSLELRTSGSQRETQYFGPGTRLLVL.

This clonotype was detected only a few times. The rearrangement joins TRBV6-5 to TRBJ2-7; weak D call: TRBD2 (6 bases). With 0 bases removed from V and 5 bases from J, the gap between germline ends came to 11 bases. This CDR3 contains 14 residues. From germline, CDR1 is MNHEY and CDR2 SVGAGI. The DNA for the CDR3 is TGTGCCAGCAGTTACTCGGAGGGAACCGACGAGCAGTACTTC. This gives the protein CASSYSEGTDEQYF.

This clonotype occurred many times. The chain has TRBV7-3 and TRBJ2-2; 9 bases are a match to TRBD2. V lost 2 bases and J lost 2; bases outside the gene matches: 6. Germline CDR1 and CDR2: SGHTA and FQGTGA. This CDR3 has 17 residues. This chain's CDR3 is CASSLHPSGINTGELFF. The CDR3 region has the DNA TGTGCCAGCAGCTTACATCCTAGCGGGATTAACACCGGGGAGCTGTTTTTT. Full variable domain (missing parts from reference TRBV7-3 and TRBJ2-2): GAGVSQTPSNKVTEKGKYVELRCDPISGHTALYWYRQSLGQGPEFLIYFQGTGAADDSGLPNDRFFAVRPEGSVSTLKIQRTERGDSAVYLCASSLHPSGINTGELFFGEGSRLTVL.

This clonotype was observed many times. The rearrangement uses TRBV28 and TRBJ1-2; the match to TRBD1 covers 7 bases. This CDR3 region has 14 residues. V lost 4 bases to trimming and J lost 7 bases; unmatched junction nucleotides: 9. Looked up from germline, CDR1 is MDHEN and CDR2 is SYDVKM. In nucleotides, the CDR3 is TGTGCCAGCAGTTCCGGGACAGAGGACCCTGGCTACACCTTC. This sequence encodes CASSSGTEDPGYTF.

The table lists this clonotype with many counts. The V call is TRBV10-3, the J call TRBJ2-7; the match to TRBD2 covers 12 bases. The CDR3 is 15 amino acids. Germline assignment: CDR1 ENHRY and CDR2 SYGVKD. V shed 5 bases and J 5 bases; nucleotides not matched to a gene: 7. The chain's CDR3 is CAISSRLAGVNEQYF. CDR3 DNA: TGTGCCATCAGTTCTAGACTAGCGGGAGTCAACGAGCAGTACTTC.

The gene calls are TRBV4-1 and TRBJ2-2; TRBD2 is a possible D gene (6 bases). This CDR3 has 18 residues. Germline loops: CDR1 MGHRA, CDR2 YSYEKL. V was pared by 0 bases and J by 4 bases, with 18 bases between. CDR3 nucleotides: TGCGCCAGCAGCCAAGATCCCCACGGACTAAGCGCCACCGGGGAGCTGTTTTTT. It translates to CASSQDPHGLSATGELFF.

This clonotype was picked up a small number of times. This CDR3 is CASSRFRFDGYTF. The CDR3, as DNA: TGTGCCAGCAGCCGTTTTCGATTTGATGGCTACACCTTC. The rearrangement joins TRBV5-6 to TRBJ1-2; unclear D gene. Per germline, CDR1 SGHDT and CDR2 YYEEEE. The V and J ends lost 4 bases and 6 bases respectively, with 13 bases between them. This CDR3 has 13 amino acids.

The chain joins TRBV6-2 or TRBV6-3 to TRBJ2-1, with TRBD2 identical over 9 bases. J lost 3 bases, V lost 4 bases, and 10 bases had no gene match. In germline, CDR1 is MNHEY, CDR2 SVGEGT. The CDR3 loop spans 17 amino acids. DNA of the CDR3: TGTGCCAGCAGTTTAGCGGGAGCGAAGCTCCTCTACAATGAGCAGTTCTTC. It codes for CASSLAGAKLLYNEQFF.

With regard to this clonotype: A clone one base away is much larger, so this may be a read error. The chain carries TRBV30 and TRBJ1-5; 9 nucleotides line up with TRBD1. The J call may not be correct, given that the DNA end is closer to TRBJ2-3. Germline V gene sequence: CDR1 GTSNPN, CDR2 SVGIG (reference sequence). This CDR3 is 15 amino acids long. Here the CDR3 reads CAWSVRDRARGPQYF. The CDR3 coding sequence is TGTGCCTGGAGTGTACGGGACAGGGCCCGGGGGCCCCAGTATTTT.

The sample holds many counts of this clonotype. The CDR3 nucleotides read TGCAGCGGGGAGGAGAGAGAAAACATTCAGTACTTC. Amino acid sequence: CSGEERENIQYF. The J gene is TRBJ2-4, the V gene TRBV20-1, with D possibly TRBD2 on 6 matching bases. This CDR3 is built from 12 residues. The V gene's germline CDR1 is DFQATT and CDR2 SNEGSKA (reference sequence).

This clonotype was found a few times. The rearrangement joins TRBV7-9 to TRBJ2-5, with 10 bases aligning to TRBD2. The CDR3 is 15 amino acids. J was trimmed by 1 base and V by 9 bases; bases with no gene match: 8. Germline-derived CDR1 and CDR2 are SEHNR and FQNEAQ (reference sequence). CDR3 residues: CASSPSGSPQETQYF. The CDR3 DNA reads TGTGCCAGTAGCCCTAGCGGGAGTCCCCAAGAGACCCAGTACTTC.

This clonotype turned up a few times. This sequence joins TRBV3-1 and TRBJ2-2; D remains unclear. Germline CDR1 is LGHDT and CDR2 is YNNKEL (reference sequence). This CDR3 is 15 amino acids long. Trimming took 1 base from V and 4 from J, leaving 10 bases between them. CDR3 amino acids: CASSQGRRTTGELFF. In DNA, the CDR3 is TGTGCCAGCAGCCAAGGGCGCAGGACCACCGGGGAGCTGTTTTTT.

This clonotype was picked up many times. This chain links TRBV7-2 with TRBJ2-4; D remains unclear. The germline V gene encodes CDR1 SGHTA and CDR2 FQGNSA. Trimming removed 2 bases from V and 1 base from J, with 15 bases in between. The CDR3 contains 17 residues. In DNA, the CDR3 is TGTGCCAGCAGCTTAACCTTTGGGCGTTTGGCCAAAAACATTCAGTACTTC. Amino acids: CASSLTFGRLAKNIQYF.

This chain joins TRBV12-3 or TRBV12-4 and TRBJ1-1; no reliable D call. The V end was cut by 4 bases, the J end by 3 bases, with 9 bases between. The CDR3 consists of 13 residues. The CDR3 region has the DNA TGTGCCAGCAGTTCCCGCCGGGACACTGAAGCTTTCTTT. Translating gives CASSSRRDTEAFF.

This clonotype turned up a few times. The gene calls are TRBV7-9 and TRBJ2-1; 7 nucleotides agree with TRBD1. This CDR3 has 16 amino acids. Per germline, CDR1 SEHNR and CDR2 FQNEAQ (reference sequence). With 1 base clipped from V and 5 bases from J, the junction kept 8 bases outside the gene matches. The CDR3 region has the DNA TGTGCCAGCAGCTTAGTAGGGGGCATCCAAAACAATGAGCAGTTCTTC. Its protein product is CASSLVGGIQNNEQFF.

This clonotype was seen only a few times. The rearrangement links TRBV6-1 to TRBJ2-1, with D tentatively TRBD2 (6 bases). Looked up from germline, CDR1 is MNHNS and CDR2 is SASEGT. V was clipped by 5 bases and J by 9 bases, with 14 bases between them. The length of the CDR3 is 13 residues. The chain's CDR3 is CASSQNRGSEQFF. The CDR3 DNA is TGTGCCAGCAGTCAAAACCGGGGGAGTGAGCAGTTCTTC.

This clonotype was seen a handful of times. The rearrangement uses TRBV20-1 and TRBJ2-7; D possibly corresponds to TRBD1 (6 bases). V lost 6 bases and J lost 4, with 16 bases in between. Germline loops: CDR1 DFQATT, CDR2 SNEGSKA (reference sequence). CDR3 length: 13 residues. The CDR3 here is CSAGRTEDYEQYF. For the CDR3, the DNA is TGCAGTGCGGGGCGGACAGAGGATTACGAGCAGTACTTC.

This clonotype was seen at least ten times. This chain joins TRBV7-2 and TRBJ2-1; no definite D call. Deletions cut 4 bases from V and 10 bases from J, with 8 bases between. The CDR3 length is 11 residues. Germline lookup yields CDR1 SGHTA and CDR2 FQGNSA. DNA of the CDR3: TGTGCCAGCAGCTCTAGTGGGGAGCAGTTCTTC. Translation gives CASSSSGEQFF.